Following are 20 T cell receptor beta chains from one sample sequenced in a study of T cells after yellow fever vaccination. TCRdb re-called the 5' RACE reads through MiXCR, storing one row per CDR3 protein. The sample yields about 230,000 distinct CDR3 sequences, roughly 6.8% seen once. This specimen consisted of CD4+ T cells sorted from PBMCs, obtained on the day of the yellow fever booster vaccination. These receptors originate from a young man who received the YFV17D yellow fever vaccine.

On this clonotype itself: A much bigger clone sits one base away, suggesting this may be a read error. The chain uses TRBV7-2 and TRBJ2-1; 8 nucleotides match TRBD2. Per germline, CDR1 SGHTA and CDR2 FQGNSA. The length of the CDR3 is 12 residues. The V and J ends lost 5 bases and 12 bases, in that order; junction bases with no gene match: 6. CDR3: CASSPGTRRQFF. CDR3 nucleotides: TGTGCCAGCAGCCCCGGGACTAGGCGGCAGTTCTTC.

This clonotype has a handful of counts. The CDR3 bases are TGTGCCAGCAGCCGCGGGATTAGCACAGATACGCAGTATTTT. Amino acid sequence: CASSRGISTDTQYF. The rearrangement links TRBV7-3 to TRBJ2-3, with a tentative D call TRBD2 (6 bases). The germline CDR1 and CDR2 sequences are SGHTA and FQGTGA. V lost 5 bases and J 0 bases, leaving 9 bases between the germline ends. The CDR3 loop spans 14 amino acids.

The rearrangement links TRBV5-5 to TRBJ2-2; no definite D call. Germline CDR1 SGHKS, CDR2 YYEKEE (reference sequence). This CDR3 is 15 amino acids long. With 0 bases removed from V and 3 bases from J, the gap between germline ends came to 9 bases. The CDR3: CASSLGHRDTGELFF. CDR3 sequence (DNA): TGTGCCAGCAGCTTGGGCCACAGAGACACCGGGGAGCTGTTTTTT.

This clonotype has more than one count but fewer than ten. This chain uses TRBV30 with TRBJ2-7; D call uncertain. CDR1 GTSNPN and CDR2 SVGIG come from the germline V gene (reference sequence). The CDR3 length is 13 residues. Trimming shortened V by 0 bases and J by 10 bases, and 16 bases separated the two germline ends. CDR3 amino acids: CAWSVNRRTEQYF. In DNA, the CDR3 is TGTGCCTGGAGTGTAAACCGGAGAACTGAACAGTACTTC.

The V call is TRBV7-9, the J call TRBJ2-4; D not certain. The CDR3 covers 12 residues. V lost 2 bases, J lost 9 bases, and 8 bases lay in between. Per the germline V gene, CDR1 is SEHNR and CDR2 is FQNEAQ (reference sequence). CDR3 nucleotides: TGTGCCAGCAGCTTACAGGCCGGCATTCAGTACTTC. This encodes CASSLQAGIQYF.

This clonotype was observed many times. The chain joins TRBV11-2 to TRBJ2-4; 11 nucleotides line up with TRBD2. The V and J ends lost 5 bases and 0 bases, in that order; junction bases with no gene match: 12. This CDR3 is 19 amino acids long. The germline gives CDR1 SGHAT, CDR2 FQNNGV. DNA of the CDR3: TGTGCCAGCAGCGCCGCCGGGACTAGCGGAATACTAGCCAAAAACATTCAGTACTTC. Translated, it gives CASSAAGTSGILAKNIQYF.

This chain uses TRBV10-1 with TRBJ2-1; the match to TRBD1 covers 7 bases. V lost 0 bases to trimming and J lost 15 bases; unmatched junction nucleotides: 8. Germline-derived CDR1 and CDR2 are WNHNN and SYGVQD (reference sequence). This CDR3 contains 13 residues. This CDR3 reads CASSESKDRATFF. For the CDR3, the DNA is TGCGCCAGCAGTGAGTCGAAAGACAGGGCAACGTTCTTC.

V gene TRBV5-1 combines with J gene TRBJ1-2, with D possibly being TRBD1 (5 bases). The CDR3 is 15 residues long. The V gene lost 0 bases and the J gene lost 4 bases, with 13 bases spanning the gap. Germline lookup yields CDR1 SGHRS and CDR2 YFSETQ. Written as DNA, the CDR3 is TGCGCCAGCAGCTTGGCGGCAGGGACTATCTATGGCTACACCTTC. It translates to CASSLAAGTIYGYTF.

This clonotype was seen at least ten times. V gene TRBV7-3 combines with J gene TRBJ2-5, with D possibly being TRBD2 (6 bases). Per the germline V gene, CDR1 is SGHTA and CDR2 is FQGTGA. The V end was cut by 5 bases, the J end by 4 bases, with 17 bases between. The CDR3 covers 15 residues. The CDR3 coding sequence is TGTGCCAGCAGCCTCTTGGCTGGGAGGACAGAGACCCAGTACTTC. Translating it yields CASSLLAGRTETQYF. The full variable domain, rest sourced from reference TRBV7-3 and TRBJ2-5, is GAGVSQTPSNKVTEKGKYVELRCDPISGHTALYWYRQSLGQGPEFLIYFQGTGAADDSGLPNDRFFAVRPEGSVSTLKIQRTERGDSAVYLCASSLLAGRTETQYFGPGTRLLVL.

The rearrangement uses TRBV6-6 and TRBJ1-1; unclear D gene. CDR1 MNHNY and CDR2 SVGAGI come from the germline V gene (reference sequence). Trimming shortened V by 5 bases and J by 1 base, and 8 bases separated the two germline ends. CDR3 length equals 13 residues. The CDR3: CASSPAGNTEAFF. As DNA, the CDR3 is TGTGCCAGCAGTCCGGCAGGGAACACTGAAGCTTTCTTT.

V and J are TRBV23-1 and TRBJ1-1; D is unresolved. Being an ORF, TRBV23-1 has a function that is uncertain. Deletions cut 3 bases from V and 3 bases from J, with 11 bases between. The CDR3 is 14 amino acids. In DNA, the CDR3 is TGCGCCAGCAGTCAGTTATTCAGTTACACTGAAGCTTTCTTT. Translated, it gives CASSQLFSYTEAFF.

At least ten counts were recorded for this clonotype. The chain joins TRBV4-3 to TRBJ2-7; D unclear. V was pared by 1 base and J by 3 bases, with 16 bases between. This CDR3 comprises 16 residues. Germline values: CDR1 LGHNA, CDR2 YSLEER. CDR3: CASSQGNRRSLYEQYF. CDR3 sequence (DNA): TGCGCCAGCAGCCAAGGTAATCGTAGATCGCTCTACGAGCAGTACTTC.

This clonotype was found a few times. The chain is built from TRBV7-2 and TRBJ1-2, with D possibly matching TRBD1 (6 bases). CDR3 length equals 13 residues. V was trimmed by 5 bases and J by 4 bases, leaving 11 bases between them. Looked up from germline, CDR1 is SGHTA and CDR2 is FQGNSA. The CDR3 coding sequence is TGTGCCAGCAGCACCCAGGGGAGCTATGGCTACACCTTC. Protein: CASSTQGSYGYTF. The whole variable domain, filled in from reference TRBV7-2 and TRBJ1-2, reads GAGVSQSPSNKVTEKGKDVELRCDPISGHTALYWYRQSLGQGLEFLIYFQGNSAPDKSGLPSDRFSAERTGGSVSTLTIQRTQQEDSAVYLCASSTQGSYGYTFGSGTRLTVV.

The chain joins TRBV7-2 to TRBJ2-7, with 8 bases fitting TRBD1. With V trimmed by 5 bases and J by 4 bases, 7 bases remained unmatched. The CDR3 spans 14 residues. Germline CDR1 is SGHTA and CDR2 is FQGNSA. CDR3 sequence: CASSQRTGLYEQYF. CDR3 nucleotides: TGTGCCAGCAGCCAGCGGACAGGGCTGTACGAGCAGTACTTC.

This clonotype was found a few times. V and J are TRBV29-1 and TRBJ2-5, with D perhaps being TRBD1 or TRBD2 (6 bases each). V was trimmed by 6 bases and J by 7 bases, leaving 18 bases between them. Germline V lookup: CDR1 SQVTM, CDR2 ANQGSEA. The CDR3 covers 13 residues. CDR3 protein: CSVGGRQDPTQYF. CDR3 in DNA: TGCAGCGTCGGGGGCCGGCAGGATCCGACCCAGTACTTC.

This clonotype was detected a few times. The V gene is TRBV19, the J gene TRBJ2-2; D is perhaps TRBD1 (5 bases). Germline CDR1 and CDR2: LNHDA and SQIVND (reference sequence). Trimming stripped 5 bases from V and 9 bases from J, with 10 bases between. The CDR3 runs 12 residues. This CDR3 is CASSLQGRELFF. As DNA, the CDR3 is TGTGCCAGTAGTCTGCAGGGCAGGGAGCTGTTTTTT. The full variable domain, in which reference TRBV19 and TRBJ2-2 provide the parts outside the CDR3, is DGGITQSPKYLFRKEGQNVTLSCEQNLNHDAMYWYRQDPGQGLRLIYYSQIVNDFQKGDIAEGYSVSREKKESFPLTVTSAQKNPTAFYLCASSLQGRELFFGEGSRLTVL.

The chain combines TRBV12-3 or TRBV12-4 with TRBJ2-2; possible D gene TRBD1, 5 bases. This CDR3 is built from 16 residues. Trimming removed 3 bases at V and 5 bases at J, with 16 bases between. The CDR3 loop reads CASSFVPGQKTGELFF. For the CDR3, the DNA is TGTGCCAGCAGTTTCGTCCCAGGACAAAAAACCGGGGAGCTGTTTTTT.

This clonotype appeared a few times. J is TRBJ2-7 and V is TRBV5-1, with 9 bases lining up with TRBD1. From germline, CDR1 is SGHRS and CDR2 YFSETQ. This CDR3 is 13 amino acids long. Trimming took 2 bases from V and 4 from J; bases not matched to a gene: 1. CDR3 DNA: TGCGCCAGCAGCTTCGGGACAGGGTACGAGCAGTACTTC. It yields the protein CASSFGTGYEQYF.

V gene TRBV5-1 combines with J gene TRBJ2-1; D possibly corresponds to TRBD1 (6 bases). Germline values: CDR1 SGHRS, CDR2 YFSETQ. V lost 3 bases, J lost 8 bases, and 15 bases lay in between. The CDR3 sequence is 14 residues long. In nucleotides, the CDR3 is TGCGCCAGCAGCTGGGGTCAGGGGTCGGATGAGCAGTTCTTC. Its protein is CASSWGQGSDEQFF.

There are many counts of this clonotype. The chain uses TRBV3-1 and TRBJ2-7; tentatively, D is TRBD1 (6 bases). The CDR3 extends over 15 amino acids. In germline, CDR1 is LGHDT, CDR2 YNNKEL (reference sequence). Between the trimmed V and J ends, which lost 0 bases and 6 bases, there was a span of 15 bases. CDR3 in DNA: TGTGCCAGCAGCCAAGATCTCACAGGGATGTCCGAGCAGTACTTC. Translated: CASSQDLTGMSEQYF.